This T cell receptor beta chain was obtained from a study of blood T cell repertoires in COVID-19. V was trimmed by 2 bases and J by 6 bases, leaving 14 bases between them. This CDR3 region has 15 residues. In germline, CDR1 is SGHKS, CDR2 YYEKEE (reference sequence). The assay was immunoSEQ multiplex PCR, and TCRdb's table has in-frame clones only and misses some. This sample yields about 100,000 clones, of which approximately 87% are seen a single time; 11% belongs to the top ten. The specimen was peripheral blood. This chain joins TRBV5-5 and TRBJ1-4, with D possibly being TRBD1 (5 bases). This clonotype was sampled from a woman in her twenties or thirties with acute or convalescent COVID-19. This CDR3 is CASSFLGLTDEKLFF. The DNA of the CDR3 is TGTGCCAGCAGCTTCCTGGGACTTACTGATGAAAAACTGTTTTTT.